This passage covers 3 T cell receptor beta chains from one sample sequenced in a study of cytomegalovirus exposure and HLA in healthy donors. PCR involved 60 Vbeta and 13 Jbeta primers. Assay used: immunoSEQ multiplex PCR; TCRdb lists only in-frame clones, some missing. The profile shows around 110,000 clones, over 60% of them singletons. The sequenced sample was PBMCs. The source of these receptors is a man younger than 45 in good health and CMV-seropositive.

V usage is TRBV12-2 and J usage is TRBJ2-7; the table names TRBD2, a call not compared with the DNA. TRBV12-2 is a known pseudogene. This CDR3 comprises 14 residues. CDR3 loop: CASRLRPAGYEQYF. The CDR3 bases are TGTGCAAGTCGCTTAAGACCCGCGGGATACGAGCAGTACTTC.

This clone turned up a few times. Additional DNA sequences in this sample encode the identical CDR3. The rearrangement links TRBV19 to TRBJ1-1; 7 nucleotides match TRBD1. The V gene end was trimmed by 6 bases and the J gene end by 3 bases; junction bases not matched to a gene: 7. The CDR3 is 14 residues long. Germline V gene data show CDR1 as LNHDA and CDR2 as SQIVND (reference sequence). The CDR3 sequence: CASSDRVSYTEAFF. DNA of the CDR3: TGTGCCAGTAGCGACAGGGTATCTTACACTGAAGCTTTCTTT.

This chain's CDR3 is CASSLGQGDGELFF. The CDR3 DNA reads TGTGCCAGCAGTTTGGGCCAGGGCGACGGGGAGCTGTTTTTT. V and J are TRBV27 and TRBJ2-2, with D tentatively TRBD1 (5 bases). In germline, CDR1 is MNHEY, CDR2 SMNVEV (reference sequence). This CDR3 is built from 14 residues. The germline V and J ends were trimmed by 3 bases and 7 bases, with 12 bases remaining between them.